Presented here are 8 T cell receptor beta chains from one specimen sequenced in a study of OX40 agonist ivuxolimab in advanced cancers. TCRdb's table, derived via immunoSEQ multiplex PCR, lists solely in-frame clones and lacks some. The top ten hold 4% to 5.5% of the sample, which has roughly 67,000 clones, approximately 88% seen once. The sample here was CD4+ or CD8+ T cells sorted from blood, taken in a trial of the OX40 agonist ivuxolimab. The receptors here all came from an adult with an advanced solid tumor such as melanoma, head and neck, liver or kidney cancer.

V gene TRBV6-1 combines with J gene TRBJ2-3; a possible D gene is TRBD2 (5 bases). Per germline, CDR1 MNHNS and CDR2 SASEGT. V was shortened by 3 bases and J by 1 base, with 14 bases between the two germline ends. The CDR3 contains 16 residues. CDR3 amino acids: CASSDLGLRGTDTQYF. In DNA, the CDR3 is TGTGCCAGCAGTGATCTCGGTCTGAGGGGCACAGATACGCAGTATTTT.

V is TRBV7-9 and J is TRBJ2-1, with no clear D. V was trimmed by 2 bases and J by 5 bases, leaving 10 bases between them. The CDR3 spans 14 residues. The germline V gene has CDR1 SEHNR and CDR2 FQNEAQ (reference sequence). The CDR3 region is CASSLHPQDNEQFF. The CDR3 nucleotides are TGTGCCAGCAGCTTACATCCCCAGGACAATGAGCAGTTCTTC.

V and J are TRBV21-1 and TRBJ2-5; TRBD2, as called in the table, went unchecked against the DNA. TRBV21-1 has pseudogene status. This CDR3 has 13 amino acids. This chain's CDR3 is CASSAGPRETQYF. Here the CDR3 DNA reads TGTGCCAGCAGCGCGGGGCCCAGGGAGACCCAGTACTTC.

The CDR3 here is CASSPPLAGEQETQYF. CDR3 coding DNA: TGTGCCAGCTCACCACCGCTAGCGGGGGAACAAGAGACCCAGTACTTC. The chain is built from TRBV18 and TRBJ2-5; TRBD2 matches at 10 bases. With V trimmed by 0 bases and J by 2 bases, 3 bases remained unmatched. CDR3 length: 16 amino acids. In germline, CDR1 is KGHSH, CDR2 LQKENI. The full variable domain, completed using reference TRBV18 and TRBJ2-5, is NAGVMQNPRHLVRRRGQEARLRCSPMKGHSHVYWYRQLPEEGLKFMVYLQKENIIDESGMPKERFSAEFPKEGPSILRIQQVVRGDSAAYFCASSPPLAGEQETQYFGPGTRLLVL.

The chain carries TRBV28 and TRBJ1-2; D unresolved. Per the germline V gene, CDR1 is MDHEN and CDR2 is SYDVKM. This CDR3 comprises 14 residues. V was trimmed by 2 bases and J by 3 bases, leaving 10 bases between them. The chain's CDR3 is CASSLTSGDYGYTF. The CDR3 DNA is TGTGCCAGCAGTTTAACGTCAGGTGACTATGGCTACACCTTC.

This chain links TRBV27 with TRBJ1-2, with D tentatively TRBD1 (6 bases). CDR1 and CDR2 from the germline V gene are MNHEY and SMNVEV (reference sequence). The CDR3 length is 13 residues. Trimming pared 6 bases from V and 2 bases from J, leaving 10 bases between. The CDR3 region is CASRGTGNYGYTF. The CDR3 DNA reads as TGTGCCAGCAGAGGCACAGGGAACTATGGCTACACCTTC.

The chain uses TRBV6-1 and TRBJ2-7; 9 bases are shared with TRBD1. V lost 6 bases to trimming and J lost 7 bases; unmatched junction nucleotides: 13. This CDR3 spans 15 amino acids. Per the germline V gene, CDR1 is MNHNS and CDR2 is SASEGT. CDR3 residues: CASSLRGTGFTEQYF. CDR3 DNA: TGTGCCAGCAGCCTTCGAGGGACAGGGTTTACAGAGCAGTACTTC.

J is TRBJ2-7 and V is TRBV11-2; no reliable D call. CDR3 length: 15 amino acids. CDR1 and CDR2 (germline): SGHAT, FQNNGV. V lost 3 bases and J 6 bases, leaving 18 bases between the germline ends. CDR3 protein: CASSFRRDLVGEQYF. CDR3 in DNA: TGTGCCAGCAGCTTCCGACGAGATCTAGTTGGCGAGCAGTACTTC.